The rows below give T cell receptor beta chains drawn from one sample of a study of radiation and T cells in renal cell carcinoma. TCRdb keeps only in-frame clones here, not all; method: immunoSEQ multiplex PCR. The data contain 10,000 to 15,000 clones, 33% of them singletons. The sequencing used tumor tissue, collected from a patient whose treatment included radiotherapy and nephrectomy. All receptors come from a man in his fifties or sixties with renal cell carcinoma. The CDR3 runs from the conserved cysteine through the conserved F or W. The order of the fields is J gene, clone size, D gene, V gene, CDR3 protein, CDR3 DNA. A D gene is named only where the DNA matches it firmly. Size is stated for part of the rows, as once, few or many counts, or as a class when the clone is expanded.

TRBJ1-1 few . TRBV5-1 CASSTDIGNTEAFF TGCGCCAGCAGCACGGACATAGGGAACACTGAAGCTTTCTTT
TRBJ2-1 . TRBD1 TRBV18 CASSPRQGDNEQFF TGTGCCAGCTCACCACGGCAGGGGGACAATGAGCAGTTCTTC
TRBJ1-2 . . TRBV29-1 CSVVLDSLNYGYTF TGCAGCGTTGTGCTGGACAGCCTTAACTATGGCTACACCTTC
TRBJ1-1 . . TRBV9 CASSVGRTTEAFF TGTGCCAGCAGCGTAGGAAGGACAACTGAAGCTTTCTTT
TRBJ2-1 . . TRBV7-8 CASSARGRSSYNEQFF TGTGCCAGCAGCGCTAGGGGGAGGAGCTCCTACAATGAGCAGTTCTTC
TRBJ2-1 once . TRBV6-1 CASSGQFNEQFF TGTGCCAGCAGTGGACAATTCAATGAGCAGTTCTTC
TRBJ2-2 . . TRBV29-1 CSAQMRGAGTGELFF TGCAGCGCTCAGATGAGGGGGGCGGGCACCGGGGAGCTGTTTTTT
TRBJ2-3 once . TRBV7-6 CASSPTERRTDTQYF TGTGCCAGCAGCCCCACTGAGCGGCGCACAGATACGCAGTATTTT
TRBJ2-3 . TRBD2 TRBV5-1 CASHGGGPGNTQYF TGCGCCAGCCACGGCGGGGGGCCGGGGAATACGCAGTATTTT
TRBJ1-2 few . TRBV7-2 CASSFPGGQTPAGYTF TGTGCCAGCAGCTTCCCCGGGGGGCAAACCCCGGCTGGCTACACCTTC
TRBJ2-5 . . TRBV5-1 CASSFAQEETQYF TGCGCCAGCAGCTTTGCCCAAGAAGAGACCCAGTACTTC
TRBJ1-1 many TRBD1 TRBV29-1 CSSRRGPGTEAFF TGCAGCTCCAGGAGGGGGCCTGGCACTGAAGCTTTCTTT
TRBJ1-1 few TRBD1 TRBV27 CASSLSWTGNTEAFF TGTGCCAGCAGTTTATCCTGGACAGGGAACACTGAAGCTTTCTTT
TRBJ1-2 . TRBD1 TRBV6-5 CASSRRDRGKDGYTF TGTGCCAGCAGTCGGCGGGACAGGGGAAAGGATGGCTACACCTTC
TRBJ1-2 medium-sized . TRBV10-3 CAISPRDSNYGYTF TGTGCCATCAGCCCCAGAGATTCTAACTATGGCTACACCTTC
TRBJ2-7 . . TRBV10-3 CAISEAGQSYEQYF TGTGCCATCAGTGAGGCGGGACAGTCCTACGAGCAGTACTTC
TRBJ1-6 . . TRBV4-1 CASSQDGNSPLHF TGCGCCAGCAGCCAAGATGGGAATTCACCCCTCCACTTT
TRBJ2-5 . TRBD1 TRBV2 CATSRDRKQETQYF TGTGCCACTAGCCGGGACAGGAAACAAGAGACCCAGTACTTC
TRBJ1-6 . . TRBV5-1 CASSLAPASRWGSPLHF TGCGCCAGCAGCTTGGCCCCGGCCTCGCGTTGGGGGTCACCCCTCCACTTT
TRBJ1-2 . . TRBV19 CASRTVGYGYTF TGTGCCAGTAGGACAGTCGGCTATGGCTACACCTTC
TRBJ1-1 few . TRBV9 CASSVRPGNTEAFF TGTGCCAGCAGCGTACGTCCAGGTAACACTGAAGCTTTCTTT
TRBJ2-1 . . TRBV18 CASSPGLDSNEQFF TGTGCCAGCTCACCTGGGCTGGACAGCAATGAGCAGTTCTTC
TRBJ2-3 . . TRBV9 CASSVDDTQYF TGTGCCAGCAGCGTAGACGATACGCAGTATTTT
TRBJ2-5 . TRBD2 TRBV7-7 CASSRGLAGVQYF TGTGCCAGCAGCCGTGGACTAGCGGGGGTACAGTACTTC
TRBJ2-3 many . TRBV7-9 CASSLAADTQYF TGTGCCAGCAGCTTAGCGGCTGATACGCAGTATTTT
TRBJ1-2 . TRBD1 TRBV6-5 CASSRNDGTGYGYTF TGTGCCAGCAGTCGAAACGACGGGACAGGCTATGGCTACACCTTC
TRBJ1-2 . . TRBV7-2 CASSVSNYGYTF TGTGCCAGCAGCGTCTCTAACTATGGCTACACCTTC